A selection of T cell receptor beta chains follows, all from one sample in a study of T cell repertoires in cytomegalovirus infection. TCRdb itself ran the reads through MiXCR, one entry per CDR3 protein. The table lists about 150,000 distinct CDR3 sequences, about 32% of them singletons. The antigens for these receptors are not known. Sample: CD8+ T cells from cultured PBMCs, taken from culture after CMV antigen stimulation. The receptors derive from a human donor in good health (CMV status not recorded). Some clones in this sample may be carry-over from other donors' samples. The CDR3 runs from the conserved cysteine through the conserved F or W. A D gene is named only where the DNA matches it firmly. Clone sizes are given selectively: once, few, many, or a class where the clone is expanded.

>TRBV27|NA|TRBJ1-1|few
CASSPRVMNTEAFF
TGTGCCAGCAGTCCCCGGGTCATGAACACTGAAGCTTTCTTT
>TRBV7-8|TRBD2|TRBJ2-1|few
CASSQTSGGATEQFF
TGTGCCAGCAGCCAGACTAGCGGGGGGGCCACTGAGCAGTTCTTC
>TRBV19|NA|TRBJ2-3|NA
CASSTLAMADTQYF
TGTGCCAGTAGTACCCTAGCGATGGCAGATACGCAGTATTTT
>TRBV6-6|NA|TRBJ2-3|NA
CASSFIGVSTDTQYF
TGTGCCAGCAGTTTTATTGGGGTTTCCACAGATACGCAGTATTTT
>TRBV27|TRBD1|TRBJ2-7|NA
CASTPAGQGPDEQYF
TGTGCCAGTACCCCTGCGGGACAGGGTCCGGACGAGCAGTACTTC
>TRBV4-1|NA|TRBJ1-2|NA
CASSHPLIDRFGYTF
TGCGCCAGCAGCCACCCCCTGATAGACAGGTTCGGCTACACCTTC
>TRBV19|NA|TRBJ1-2|NA
CASSRGGIVSGYTF
TGTGCCAGTAGTAGGGGCGGTATTGTAAGCGGCTACACCTTC
>TRBV28|TRBD2|TRBJ2-3|NA
CASSFIAGGSTDTQYF
TGTGCCAGCAGTTTTATAGCGGGGGGAAGCACAGATACGCAGTATTTT
>TRBV2|NA|TRBJ2-1|many
CASRGGGNEQFF
TGTGCCAGCAGGGGAGGGGGCAATGAGCAGTTCTTC
>TRBV4-2|NA|TRBJ2-1|NA
CASSQAQGGNEQFF
TGTGCCAGCAGCCAAGCACAGGGAGGCAATGAGCAGTTCTTC
>TRBV4-1|NA|TRBJ1-1|many
CASSQGWTEAFF
TGCGCCAGCAGCCAAGGATGGACTGAAGCTTTCTTT
>TRBV6-5|NA|TRBJ2-3|many
CASSYSNGRDTQYF
TGTGCCAGCAGTTACTCGAATGGGCGCGATACGCAGTATTTT
>TRBV4-1|TRBD1|TRBJ2-7|NA
CASRYSGTGSYEQYF
TGCGCCAGCCGCTACTCCGGGACAGGATCCTACGAGCAGTACTTC
>TRBV7-9|NA|TRBJ2-3|NA
CASTETGSSTDTQYF
TGTGCCAGCACCGAGACAGGCTCTAGCACAGATACGCAGTATTTT
>TRBV27|NA|TRBJ2-3|NA
CASSLRGPGVDTQYF
TGTGCCAGCAGCCTAAGGGGTCCGGGAGTAGATACGCAGTATTTT
>TRBV12-3/TRBV12-4|NA|TRBJ1-2|NA
CASSLGGTNYGYTF
TGTGCCAGCAGCCTTGGGGGGACCAACTATGGCTACACCTTC
>TRBV7-9|NA|TRBJ1-4|many
CASSVNEKLFF
TGTGCCAGCAGCGTTAATGAAAAACTGTTTTTT
>TRBV4-1|NA|TRBJ2-7|NA
CASSQDRASSYEQYF
TGCGCCAGCAGCCAAGACAGGGCGAGCTCCTACGAGCAGTACTTC
>TRBV7-9|NA|TRBJ1-1|many
CASSAPGLTEAFF
TGTGCCAGCAGCGCCCCAGGGCTTACTGAAGCTTTCTTT
>TRBV7-9|TRBD1|TRBJ2-7|once
CASSLDRALYEQYF
TGTGCCAGCAGCCTCGACAGGGCGCTCTACGAGCAGTACTTC
>TRBV12-5|NA|TRBJ1-1|many
CASGLSDRTEAFF
TGTGCTAGTGGTTTGTCCGACAGGACTGAAGCTTTCTTT
>TRBV27|NA|TRBJ2-1|many
CASSLANNEQFF
TGTGCCAGCAGTTTGGCGAACAATGAGCAGTTCTTC
>TRBV12-3/TRBV12-4|TRBD1|TRBJ1-5|NA
CASSSDRGQGQPQHF
TGTGCCAGCAGTTCGGACAGGGGGCAGGGACAGCCCCAGCATTTT
>TRBV6-1|NA|TRBJ1-1|many
CASSGEVNTEAFF
TGTGCCAGCAGTGGAGAGGTGAACACTGAAGCTTTCTTT
>TRBV29-1|TRBD2|TRBJ2-5|few
CSVESLLAGAQETQYF
TGCAGCGTCGAATCTTTACTAGCGGGAGCCCAAGAGACCCAGTACTTC
>TRBV11-2|TRBD2|TRBJ2-1|NA
CASSSITSGGAHEQFF
TGTGCCAGCAGCTCTATTACTAGCGGGGGGGCCCATGAGCAGTTCTTC
>TRBV14|NA|TRBJ2-7|few
CASSQEEALPYEQYF
TGTGCCAGCAGCCAAGAGGAGGCTCTTCCCTACGAGCAGTACTTC
>TRBV5-6|NA|TRBJ2-1|few
CASSLDVSYNEQFF
TGTGCCAGCAGCTTGGACGTCTCCTACAATGAGCAGTTCTTC
>TRBV29-1|TRBD1|TRBJ2-7|NA
CSVQGATYEQYF
TGCAGCGTCCAGGGGGCCACCTACGAGCAGTACTTC
>TRBV7-7|NA|TRBJ2-1|few
CASSLYVGPSYNEQFF
TGTGCCAGCAGCTTATACGTGGGCCCCTCCTACAATGAGCAGTTCTTC
>TRBV2|NA|TRBJ1-6|few
CASLQGTGNNSPLHF
TGTGCCAGCCTTCAGGGAACGGGGAATAATTCACCCCTCCACTTT
>TRBV7-9|NA|TRBJ2-3|NA
CASSLAGFTDTQYF
TGTGCCAGCAGCTTAGCGGGGTTCACAGATACGCAGTATTTT
>TRBV4-1|NA|TRBJ2-1|NA
CASSQDQEGARYNEQFF
TGCGCCAGCAGCCAAGATCAAGAAGGGGCCCGCTACAATGAGCAGTTCTTC
>TRBV25-1|NA|TRBJ2-1|NA
CASSGYGSSSYNEQFF
TGTGCCAGCAGTGGGTACGGCAGTAGCTCCTACAATGAGCAGTTCTTC
>TRBV6-5|NA|TRBJ2-5|many
CASSYFAGQVGQYF
TGTGCCAGCAGTTACTTCGCGGGGCAGGTGGGCCAGTACTTC
>TRBV27|NA|TRBJ2-3|NA
CASSQMGTPRVTDTQYF
TGTGCCAGCAGCCAGATGGGGACCCCGAGGGTCACAGATACGCAGTATTTT
>TRBV6-5|TRBD1|TRBJ2-7|many
CASSYVRTGYEQYF
TGTGCCAGCAGTTACGTAAGGACAGGCTACGAGCAGTACTTC
>TRBV27|TRBD1|TRBJ1-4|NA
CASAHRGPAEKLFF
TGTGCCAGCGCCCACAGGGGGCCGGCTGAAAAACTGTTTTTT
>TRBV29-1|NA|TRBJ2-1|NA
CSVVRLENEQFF
TGCAGCGTTGTCCGACTTGAAAATGAGCAGTTCTTC
>TRBV24-1|TRBD2|TRBJ2-1|NA
CATSGRQSGTSVYNEQFF
TGTGCCACCAGTGGACGCCAGTCCGGGACTAGTGTTTACAATGAGCAGTTCTTC
>TRBV2|NA|TRBJ1-1|NA
CATVIRAEAFF
TGTGCCACTGTAATTCGGGCTGAAGCTTTCTTT
>TRBV7-9|NA|TRBJ2-7|few
CASSLSPTGSYEQYF
TGTGCCAGCAGCCTCTCCCCGACAGGTTCCTACGAGCAGTACTTC
>TRBV6-6|NA|TRBJ1-2|NA
CASSYSNLDVFAFRSYTF
TGTGCCAGCAGTTACTCGAACCTAGACGTTTTCGCCTTCCGAAGCTACACCTTC
>TRBV6-5|NA|TRBJ2-5|few
CASSYSGGNQETQYF
TGTGCCAGCAGTTACTCGGGGGGAAACCAAGAGACCCAGTACTTC
>TRBV7-9|NA|TRBJ2-1|NA
CASSLGRVEQFF
TGTGCCAGCAGCTTAGGGCGGGTTGAGCAGTTCTTC
>TRBV2|NA|TRBJ2-1|few
CASNRGQGTYNEQFF
TGTGCCAGCAATAGGGGTCAGGGTACCTACAATGAGCAGTTCTTC
>TRBV7-8|NA|TRBJ2-3|NA
CASSWRGPTDTQYF
TGTGCCAGCAGCTGGCGGGGGCCCACAGATACGCAGTATTTT
>TRBV12-3/TRBV12-4|TRBD2|TRBJ2-1|few
CASSRTSGIYNEQFF
TGTGCCAGCAGCAGGACTAGCGGAATCTACAATGAGCAGTTCTTC
>TRBV7-8|NA|TRBJ1-1|NA
CASSLTLHTEAFF
TGTGCCAGCAGCTTGACACTCCACACTGAAGCTTTCTTT
>TRBV27|NA|TRBJ2-7|few
CASSLFGYPLGEQYF
TGTGCCAGCAGTTTATTTGGCTATCCTTTGGGCGAGCAGTACTTC
>TRBV7-9|NA|TRBJ2-7|few
CASTPPGTWYYEQYF
TGTGCCAGCACCCCCCCGGGGACATGGTACTACGAGCAGTACTTC
>TRBV7-2|TRBD2|TRBJ2-7|few
CASSLDGSGGPGEQYF
TGTGCCAGCAGCTTAGACGGTTCGGGGGGGCCGGGTGAGCAGTACTTC
>TRBV5-4|TRBD2|TRBJ2-7|NA
CASSSGTAGDEQYF
TGTGCCAGCAGTTCCGGTACAGCGGGGGACGAGCAGTACTTC
>TRBV13|NA|TRBJ2-1|NA
CASSTGEGQPYNEQFF
TGTGCCAGCAGCACCGGCGAGGGGCAGCCCTACAATGAGCAGTTCTTC
>TRBV27|NA|TRBJ1-1|NA
CASSRSPYTEAFF
TGTGCCAGCAGCCGGTCACCCTACACTGAAGCTTTCTTT
>TRBV20-1|NA|TRBJ2-1|few
CSAWDLRTNEQFF
TGCAGTGCCTGGGACCTTCGGACCAATGAGCAGTTCTTC
>TRBV7-9|NA|TRBJ1-5|many
CASSPGGSNQPQHF
TGTGCCAGCAGCCCCGGTGGTAGCAATCAGCCCCAGCATTTT